This TCR beta chain was found in a study of cytomegalovirus exposure and HLA in healthy donors. Study-level results: For TCR beta chains, V- and J-gene trimming was later linked to a missense DCLRE1C variant.

With 60 Vbeta and 13 Jbeta primers, the PCR was carried out. Libraries were prepared by immunoSEQ multiplex PCR; TCRdb keeps only in-frame clonotypes and omits some of them. In the table there are about 170,000 clones, around 80% of which are singletons. Turning to this clone: Its antigen is not identified.

The germline V and J ends were trimmed by 1 base and 12 bases, with 13 bases remaining between them. Germline assignment: CDR1 GTSNPN and CDR2 SVGIG (reference sequence). This CDR3 comprises 11 residues. This rearrangement joins TRBV30 to TRBJ2-7, with D possibly being TRBD1 (6 bases). The material sequenced was PBMCs. The TCR originated in a woman aged 45-59 years in good health and CMV-seropositive. The CDR3 bases are TGTGCCTGGAGTGGATTGACAGGATTGTACTTC. This translates into CAWSGLTGLYF.